One and the same sample provided the 16 T cell receptor beta chains below, sequenced in a study of regulatory T cells in long-lasting Graves disease. Time point here: persistent/refractory GD, antithyroid drugs over 5 years with positive TRAb. Isolated PBMC RNA provided the starting material for the TCR library. iRepertoire HTBI primers and Arm-PCR of CDR3 regions built TCR beta libraries. TCRdb itself ran the multiplex PCR reads through MiXCR, one entry per CDR3 protein. The sample has 650,000 to 850,000 distinct CDR3 sequences, about 32% seen once. The specimen was peripheral blood mononuclear cells (PBMCs), collected when the disease was refractory, from a patient treated with antithyroid drugs. The receptors were sampled from a female donor with Graves disease.

This chain uses TRBV6-5 with TRBJ1-1; the D is unclear. V was trimmed by 2 bases and J by 3 bases, leaving 13 bases between them. The CDR3 length is 15 residues. CDR1 and CDR2 from the germline V gene are MNHEY and SVGAGI. CDR3 DNA: TGTGCCAGCAGTTACGGTCCGGGCCTAGACACTGAAGCTTTCTTT. Translation gives CASSYGPGLDTEAFF.

This clonotype turned up a few times. The chain is built from TRBV2 and TRBJ1-5; D remains unclear. V lost 4 bases and J 9 bases, leaving 7 bases between the germline ends. Germline-derived CDR1 and CDR2 are SNHLY and FYNNEI. The CDR3 is 11 residues long. CDR3 DNA sequence: TGTGCCAGCAGTGGGGTGGGGCCCCAGCATTTT. It codes for CASSGVGPQHF.

This clonotype was detected a few times. This chain joins TRBV19 and TRBJ1-5; D ambiguous. The V end lost 3 bases, the J end lost 4 bases, and 7 bases lay between the germline ends. This CDR3 is built from 13 residues. Per germline, CDR1 LNHDA and CDR2 SQIVND (reference sequence). CDR3 DNA: TGTGCCAGTAGTATCCGATTTAATCAGCCCCAGCATTTT. Residues: CASSIRFNQPQHF.

This clonotype came up a few times. This chain joins TRBV19 and TRBJ1-2; D possibly corresponds to TRBD1 (6 bases). This CDR3 has 13 residues. V gave up 5 bases and J gave up 7 bases, with 14 bases separating them. Germline values: CDR1 LNHDA, CDR2 SQIVND (reference sequence). CDR3: CASSPGVFGGYTF. As DNA, the CDR3 is TGTGCCAGTAGTCCAGGGGTCTTCGGTGGCTACACCTTC.

This clonotype was seen a handful of times. The CDR3 DNA sequence: TGTGCCAGCAGCCAAGATTTTTCAGGGGGGGCTGAAGCTTTCTTT. Protein sequence: CASSQDFSGGAEAFF. The rearrangement uses TRBV14 and TRBJ1-1, with 7 positions matching TRBD1. The CDR3 has 15 residues. The V and J ends lost 0 bases and 6 bases, in that order; junction bases with no gene match: 7. From germline, CDR1 is SGHDN and CDR2 FVKESK.

The chain uses TRBV3-1 and TRBJ1-2, with D unclear. The CDR3 is 12 amino acids. The ends were cut back, 2 bases at V and 7 bases at J, with 8 bases in the middle. Germline lookup yields CDR1 LGHDT and CDR2 YNNKEL (reference sequence). The CDR3 loop is CASSQFPVGYTF. CDR3 DNA sequence: TGTGCCAGCAGCCAATTCCCTGTTGGCTACACCTTC.

The chain has TRBV27 and TRBJ1-2; TRBD1 is a possible D gene (6 bases). Germline V lookup: CDR1 MNHEY, CDR2 SMNVEV (reference sequence). There are 16 residues in the CDR3. V shed 6 bases and J shed 2 bases, with 19 bases lying between them. The CDR3 protein is CASRPNWGAPNYGYTF. The CDR3 DNA is TGTGCCAGCAGGCCCAATTGGGGGGCTCCCAACTATGGCTACACCTTC.

The chain joins TRBV29-1 to TRBJ1-1; 9 bases fit TRBD1. Germline CDR1 is SQVTM and CDR2 is ANQGSEA. The CDR3 totals 13 residues. With 1 base clipped from V and 11 bases from J, the junction kept 8 bases outside the gene matches. In DNA form, the CDR3 reads TGCAGCGTTGAAGCCCTAAAAGGACAGGGGGCTTTCTTT. It codes for CSVEALKGQGAFF.

This chain links TRBV11-2 with TRBJ2-7, with 12 bases fitting TRBD2. The germline CDR1 and CDR2 sequences are SGHAT and FQNNGV. The length of the CDR3 is 16 residues. Trimming at V came to 0 bases and at J to 2 bases, leaving 2 bases not matched to a gene. The DNA for the CDR3 is TGTGCCAGCAGCTTAGATGGACTAGCGGGGCCCTACGAGCAGTACTTC. As protein: CASSLDGLAGPYEQYF.

V usage is TRBV29-1 and J usage is TRBJ1-1; D is ambiguous. Germline CDR1 and CDR2: SQVTM and ANQGSEA. This CDR3 has 13 residues. V was trimmed by 4 bases and J by 1 base, leaving 10 bases between them. CDR3 nucleotide sequence: TGCAGCGTTGGAAGGAAACCGAACACTGAAGCTTTCTTT. Encoded protein: CSVGRKPNTEAFF.

This clonotype was found a few times. The chain joins TRBV6-1 to TRBJ1-2; 8 bases are a match to TRBD1. Germline V gene data show CDR1 as MNHNS and CDR2 as SASEGT. The CDR3 consists of 15 residues. Trimming at V came to 0 bases and at J to 4 bases, leaving 4 bases not matched to a gene. The DNA of the CDR3 is TGTGCCAGCAGTGAAGCGCCAGGGGGCTTCTATGGCTACACCTTC. Translated, it gives CASSEAPGGFYGYTF.

The gene calls are TRBV27 and TRBJ1-2, with 9 bases fitting TRBD1. The CDR3 sequence is 17 residues long. Trimming at V came to 6 bases and at J to 4 bases, leaving 15 bases not matched to a gene. In germline, CDR1 is MNHEY, CDR2 SMNVEV (reference sequence). The CDR3 DNA sequence: TGTGCCAGCAGAGAGAGGACAGGGGTTGCGGCGCTCTATGGCTACACCTTC. Its protein product is CASRERTGVAALYGYTF.

This clonotype was seen repeatedly, ten times or more. V and J are TRBV11-1 and TRBJ2-7, with 8 nucleotides matching TRBD1. The CDR3 runs 15 residues. V shed 4 bases and J 2 bases; nucleotides not matched to a gene: 7. CDR1 is SGHAT, CDR2 FQDESV, per germline (reference sequence). The CDR3 DNA reads TGTGCCAGCAGCTCCGGACAGGGCGGTACCTACGAGCAGTACTTC. Encoded protein: CASSSGQGGTYEQYF.

On this clonotype: A read error is likely, as this CDR3 ends without the conserved phenylalanine or tryptophan. The chain uses TRBV6-1 and TRBJ1-2, with 10 bases lining up with TRBD1. V lost 2 bases to trimming and J lost 5 bases; unmatched junction nucleotides: 11. Germline CDR1 is MNHNS and CDR2 is SASEGT. The CDR3 spans 17 residues. CDR3 in amino acids: CASSETLDRGYRYGYTL. The DNA for the CDR3 is TGTGCCAGCAGTGAAACTTTGGACAGGGGGTATAGATATGGCTACACCCTC.

The chain joins TRBV2 to TRBJ2-7; D is undetermined. This CDR3 comprises 14 residues. Between the trimmed V and J ends, which lost 7 bases and 3 bases, there was a span of 16 bases. The germline V gene encodes CDR1 SNHLY and CDR2 FYNNEI. CDR3 protein: CASTTGRNLYEQYF. The CDR3 DNA reads TGTGCCAGCACCACTGGACGGAACCTCTACGAGCAGTACTTC. Combining the CDR3 with reference TRBV2 and TRBJ2-7 gives the whole variable domain EPEVTQTPSHQVTQMGQEVILRCVPISNHLYFYWYRQILGQKVEFLVSFYNNEISEKSEIFDDQFSVERPDGSNFTLKIRSTKLEDSAMYFCASTTGRNLYEQYFGPGTRLTVT.

This clonotype was observed many times. V usage is TRBV27 and J usage is TRBJ2-7; 7 bases map to TRBD1. CDR1 MNHEY and CDR2 SMNVEV come from the germline V gene (reference sequence). V lost 5 bases, J lost 5 bases, and 15 bases stayed unmatched. The CDR3 loop spans 16 amino acids. The DNA of the CDR3 is TGTGCCAGCAGTAACAGCTCCGGGACAGATGCGCACGAGCAGTACTTC. It is translated as CASSNSSGTDAHEQYF.